The clone carrying this T cell receptor (beta chain) came up a few times. Its antigen is currently unknown. It was with a sample-barcoded 5' primer and a J-beta primer mix that a second PCR of about 6 to 11 cycles was run. Each single sample gave us at least 2.5 million CDR3-containing paired-end reads. TCRdb recomputed calls from the 5' RACE reads with MiXCR, one row per CDR3 protein. The sample has about 1.7 million distinct CDR3 sequences, 28% seen once; the top ten hold 7.7%. These data come from a study of blood T cells in healthy people across ages. V lost 5 bases and J lost 2, with 12 bases in between. CDR3 length: 13 amino acids. Germline CDR1 reads DFQATT; CDR2 reads SNEGSKA (reference sequence). Overall study results and limits: Estimates drawn from one million T cells were deemed to understate diversity. Higher diversity and more naive CD4+ cells were features of long-lived donors, compared to aged donors.

The source of this sequence is a woman under 40 in good health. Sequenced sample: blood. The chain is built from TRBV20-1 and TRBJ1-2, with D maybe TRBD1 (5 bases). The CDR3 here is CSADDSLNYGYTF. CDR3 nucleotide sequence: TGCAGTGCTGACGACAGCCTGAACTATGGCTACACCTTC.